This T cell receptor beta chain appears in the sequencing data of a study of T-cell memory formation after mild COVID-19. Per the germline V gene, CDR1 is MNHEY and CDR2 is SVGAGI. The length of the CDR3 is 15 residues. The germline V and J ends were trimmed by 0 bases and 3 bases, with 10 bases remaining between them. TCRalpha and TCRbeta libraries used 5'RACE with constant-segment primers and UMIs. From the 5' RACE reads, TCRdb called clonotypes with MiXCR, one entry per CDR3 protein. The sample shows about half a million distinct CDR3 sequences, about 18% of them seen only once. This clonotype occurred a few times.

The J gene is TRBJ2-3, the V gene TRBV6-5, with TRBD2 as a possible D gene (5 bases). Sequenced material: PBMCs or a T cell subset sorted from them (not recorded which). This receptor was obtained from an adult woman who had mild COVID-19 (a few samples of this study predate the infection). Cell type and time point are not known. CDR3 in DNA: TGTGCCAGCAGTTACTCGGATCGGGGAACAGATACGCAGTATTTT. This sequence encodes CASSYSDRGTDTQYF.